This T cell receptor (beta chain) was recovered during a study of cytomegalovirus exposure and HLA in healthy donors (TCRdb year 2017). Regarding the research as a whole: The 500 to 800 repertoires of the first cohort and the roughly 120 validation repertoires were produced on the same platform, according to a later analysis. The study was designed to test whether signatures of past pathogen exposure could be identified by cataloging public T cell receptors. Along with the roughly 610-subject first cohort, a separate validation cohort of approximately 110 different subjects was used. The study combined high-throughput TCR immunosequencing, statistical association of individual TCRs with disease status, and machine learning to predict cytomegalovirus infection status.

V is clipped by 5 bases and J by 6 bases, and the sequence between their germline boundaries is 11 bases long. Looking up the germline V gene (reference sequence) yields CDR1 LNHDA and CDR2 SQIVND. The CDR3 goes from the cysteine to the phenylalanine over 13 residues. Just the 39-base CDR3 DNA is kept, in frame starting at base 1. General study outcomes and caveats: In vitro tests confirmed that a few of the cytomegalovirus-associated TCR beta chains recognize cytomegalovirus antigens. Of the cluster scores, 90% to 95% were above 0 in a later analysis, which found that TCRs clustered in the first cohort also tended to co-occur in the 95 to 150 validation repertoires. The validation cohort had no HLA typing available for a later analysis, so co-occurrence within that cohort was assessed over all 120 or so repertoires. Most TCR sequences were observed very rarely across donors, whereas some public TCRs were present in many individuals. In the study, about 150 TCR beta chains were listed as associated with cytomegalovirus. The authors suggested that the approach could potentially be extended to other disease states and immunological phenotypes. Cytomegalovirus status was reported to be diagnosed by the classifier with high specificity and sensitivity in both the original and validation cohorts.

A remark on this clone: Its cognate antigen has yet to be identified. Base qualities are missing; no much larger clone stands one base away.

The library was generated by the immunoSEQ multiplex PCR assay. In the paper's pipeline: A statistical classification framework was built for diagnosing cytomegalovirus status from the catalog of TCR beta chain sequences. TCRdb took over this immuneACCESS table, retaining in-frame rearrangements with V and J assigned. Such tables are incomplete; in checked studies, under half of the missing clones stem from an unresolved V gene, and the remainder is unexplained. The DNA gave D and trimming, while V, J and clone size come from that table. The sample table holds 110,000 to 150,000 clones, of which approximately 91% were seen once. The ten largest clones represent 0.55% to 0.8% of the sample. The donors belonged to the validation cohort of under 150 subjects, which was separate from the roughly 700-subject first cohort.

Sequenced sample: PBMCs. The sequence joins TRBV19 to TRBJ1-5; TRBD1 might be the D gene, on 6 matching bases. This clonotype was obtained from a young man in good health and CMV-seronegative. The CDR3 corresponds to CASSDRGGQPQHF. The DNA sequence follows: TGTGCCAGTAGTGATAGGGGGGGTCAGCCCCAGCATTTT. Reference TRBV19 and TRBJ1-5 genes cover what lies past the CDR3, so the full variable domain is DGGITQSPKYLFRKEGQNVTLSCEQNLNHDAMYWYRQDPGQGLRLIYYSQIVNDFQKGDIAEGYSVSREKKESFPLTVTSAQKNPTAFYLCASSDRGGQPQHFGDGTRLSIL.